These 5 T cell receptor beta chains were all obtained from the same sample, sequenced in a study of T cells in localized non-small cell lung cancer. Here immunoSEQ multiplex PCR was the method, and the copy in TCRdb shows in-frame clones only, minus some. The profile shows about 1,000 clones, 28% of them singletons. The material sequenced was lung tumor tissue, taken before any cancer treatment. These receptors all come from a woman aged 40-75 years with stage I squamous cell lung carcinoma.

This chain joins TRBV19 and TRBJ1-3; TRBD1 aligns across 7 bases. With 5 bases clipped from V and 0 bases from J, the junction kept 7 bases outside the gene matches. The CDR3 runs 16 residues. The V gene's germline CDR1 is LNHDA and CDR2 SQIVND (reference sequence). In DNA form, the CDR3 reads TGTGCCAGTAGTCCATCTCGGGACAGCTCTGGAAACACCATATATTTT. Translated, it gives CASSPSRDSSGNTIYF.

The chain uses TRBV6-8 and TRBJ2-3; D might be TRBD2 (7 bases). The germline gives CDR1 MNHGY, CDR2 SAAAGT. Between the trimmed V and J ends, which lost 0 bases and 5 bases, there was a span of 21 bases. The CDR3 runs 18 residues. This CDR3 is CASSYSSPGRGAGDTQYF. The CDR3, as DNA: TGTGCCAGCAGTTACTCGTCGCCGGGGAGGGGGGCCGGAGATACGCAGTATTTT.

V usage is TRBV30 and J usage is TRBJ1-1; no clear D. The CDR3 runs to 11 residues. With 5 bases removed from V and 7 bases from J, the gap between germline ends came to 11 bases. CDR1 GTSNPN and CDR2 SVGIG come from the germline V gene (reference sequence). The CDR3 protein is CAWAGQVEAFF. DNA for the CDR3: TGTGCCTGGGCTGGGCAGGTTGAAGCTTTCTTT. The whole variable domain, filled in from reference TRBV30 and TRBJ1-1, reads SQTIHQWPATLVQPVGSPLSLECTVEGTSNPNLYWYRQAAGRGLQLLFYSVGIGQISSEVPQNLSASRPQDRQFILSSKKLLLSDSGFYLCAWAGQVEAFFGQGTRLTVV.

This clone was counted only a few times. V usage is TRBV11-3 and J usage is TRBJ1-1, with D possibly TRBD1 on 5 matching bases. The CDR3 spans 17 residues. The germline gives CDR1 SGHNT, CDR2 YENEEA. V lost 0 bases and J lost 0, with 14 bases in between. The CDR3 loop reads CASSLDHFGGVNTEAFF. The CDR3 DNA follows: TGTGCCAGCAGCTTAGATCATTTCGGGGGAGTGAACACTGAAGCTTTCTTT.

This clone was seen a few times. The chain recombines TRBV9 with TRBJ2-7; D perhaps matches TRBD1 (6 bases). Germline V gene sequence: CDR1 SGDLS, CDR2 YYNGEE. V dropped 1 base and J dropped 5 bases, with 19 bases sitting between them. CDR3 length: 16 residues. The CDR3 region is CASSVTSRGATHEQYF. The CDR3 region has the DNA TGTGCCAGCAGCGTAACAAGCAGGGGCGCGACCCACGAGCAGTACTTC.